Below, 31 T cell receptor beta chains from the same sample are listed, as sequenced in a study of T cells after yellow fever vaccination. TCRdb analysed the 5' RACE reads with MiXCR anew, one entry per CDR3 protein. This table holds about 430,000 distinct CDR3 sequences, around a sixth found once. Sequencing used PBMCs, obtained before the yellow fever booster vaccination. All receptors derive from a man aged 18 to 29 who received the YFV17D yellow fever vaccine.

The rearrangement joins TRBV6-2 or TRBV6-3 to TRBJ1-5; the D gene is possibly TRBD1 (5 bases). From germline, CDR1 is MNHEY and CDR2 SVGEGT. CDR3 length: 13 residues. V was shortened by 8 bases and J by 6 bases, with 14 bases between the two germline ends. The DNA of the CDR3 is TGTGCCAGCGCCTGGGGGGAACCTCAGCCCCAGCATTTT. Encoded protein: CASAWGEPQPQHF.

This clonotype was detected only a few times. The chain links TRBV7-2 to TRBJ2-7; 10 nucleotides align to TRBD1. This CDR3 comprises 17 residues. CDR1 SGHTA and CDR2 FQGNSA come from the germline V gene. V lost 5 bases, J lost 2 bases, and 12 bases stayed unmatched. The CDR3 spells CASSVPLRDRGPYEQYF. The CDR3 DNA sequence: TGTGCCAGCAGCGTCCCTCTGCGGGACAGGGGCCCCTACGAGCAGTACTTC.

The V and J genes are TRBV7-9 and TRBJ1-4, with D uncertain. The CDR3 is made up of 14 amino acids. Looked up from germline, CDR1 is SEHNR and CDR2 is FQNEAQ (reference sequence). V was clipped by 1 base and J by 5 bases, with 8 bases between them. CDR3 in amino acids: CASSLGPRNEKLFF. For the CDR3, the DNA is TGTGCCAGCAGCTTAGGGCCGCGGAATGAAAAACTGTTTTTT.

This clonotype was seen more than once but under ten times. The chain employs TRBV6-2 or TRBV6-3 and TRBJ2-1; D not resolved. Deletions cut 4 bases from V and 10 bases from J, with 8 bases between. The germline V gene has CDR1 MNHEY and CDR2 SVGEGT. CDR3 length equals 11 residues. As DNA, the CDR3 is TGTGCCAGCAGTTCCACCTTGGAGCAGTTCTTC. Translation: CASSSTLEQFF.

This clonotype was observed a handful of times. This chain links TRBV12-3 or TRBV12-4 with TRBJ2-1; 7 bases align to TRBD1. CDR3 length equals 14 residues. J lost 9 bases, V lost 6 bases, and 11 bases had no gene match. The CDR3 sequence is CASRSEQGPGEQFF. The DNA of the CDR3 is TGTGCCAGCAGGTCTGAACAGGGGCCCGGTGAGCAGTTCTTC.

The chain combines TRBV4-2 with TRBJ2-5, with a weak D call TRBD2 (6 bases). Trimming shortened V by 4 bases and J by 3 bases, and 15 bases separated the two germline ends. The CDR3 consists of 15 residues. Looked up from germline, CDR1 is LGHNA and CDR2 is YNFKEQ. The CDR3 reads CASSRASLAEETQYF. DNA of the CDR3: TGTGCCAGCAGCCGGGCCTCGTTAGCGGAAGAGACCCAGTACTTC.

This clonotype was counted at least ten times. The V and J genes are TRBV5-1 and TRBJ2-3; TRBD2 might be the D (7 bases). CDR3 size: 17 residues. CDR1 and CDR2 from the germline V gene are SGHRS and YFSETQ. With 7 bases removed from V and 3 bases from J, the gap between germline ends came to 24 bases. The CDR3 loop reads CASGNVEDGGLTDTQYF. CDR3 coding DNA: TGCGCCAGCGGGAATGTCGAGGACGGGGGGCTTACAGATACGCAGTATTTT.

This clonotype was counted a few times. J is TRBJ2-7 and V is TRBV20-1; maybe TRBD1 (5 bases). The CDR3 is 16 amino acids. The V end was cut by 3 bases, the J end by 0 bases, with 18 bases between. Germline lookup yields CDR1 DFQATT and CDR2 SNEGSKA (reference sequence). This CDR3 is CSASGPDSSNSYEQYF. As DNA, the CDR3 is TGCAGTGCTAGCGGGCCTGACAGCAGTAACTCCTACGAGCAGTACTTC.

The CDR3 is CASTLGGENYGYTF. CDR3 in DNA: TGTGCCAGCACCCTGGGGGGGGAGAACTATGGCTACACCTTC. The chain uses TRBV12-3 or TRBV12-4 and TRBJ1-2, with D possibly being TRBD1 (5 bases). V lost 7 bases to trimming and J lost 2 bases, with 14 bases between them. The CDR3 is 14 amino acids.

The chain uses TRBV9 and TRBJ1-5; weak D call: TRBD1 (6 bases). Trimming removed 0 bases from V and 5 bases from J, with 9 bases in between. Germline CDR1 SGDLS, CDR2 YYNGEE. There are 14 residues in the CDR3. Written as DNA, the CDR3 is TGTGCCAGCAGCGTAGACGGGGGCGATCAGCCCCAGCATTTT. This sequence encodes CASSVDGGDQPQHF.

This clonotype showed up just a few times. The rearrangement joins TRBV19 to TRBJ1-5, with 7 bases that match TRBD1. Trimming cost V 9 bases and J 3 bases; bases outside gene matches: 14. This CDR3 has 16 residues. Looked up from germline, CDR1 is LNHDA and CDR2 is SQIVND (reference sequence). The CDR3 DNA reads TGTGCCAGCAAGACATATTGGGACAGCTACAATCAGCCCCAGCATTTT. It is translated as CASKTYWDSYNQPQHF.

This clonotype was counted between two and nine times. The chain couples TRBV7-6 to TRBJ1-2; D uncertain. Trimming shortened V by 1 base and J by 6 bases, and 9 bases separated the two germline ends. The germline V gene has CDR1 SGHVS and CDR2 FNYEAQ. This CDR3 is 13 amino acids long. CDR3 in amino acids: CASSLDGEHGYTF. In DNA form, the CDR3 reads TGTGCCAGCAGCTTAGATGGGGAGCATGGCTACACCTTC.

V gene TRBV7-2 combines with J gene TRBJ2-1, with TRBD2 identical over 7 bases. In germline, CDR1 is SGHTA, CDR2 FQGNSA. J gave up 4 bases and V 7 bases, and 7 bases lay outside the gene matches. This CDR3 comprises 14 residues. CDR3 loop: CASTRTSGYNEQFF. In DNA form, the CDR3 reads TGTGCCAGCACCCGGACTAGTGGATACAATGAGCAGTTCTTC.

In this sample, this clonotype turned up a few times. The V gene is TRBV5-1, the J gene TRBJ1-1, with TRBD1 as a possible D gene (6 bases). Germline values: CDR1 SGHRS, CDR2 YFSETQ. The V end lost 0 bases, the J end lost 5 bases, and 14 bases lay between the germline ends. CDR3 size: 15 residues. CDR3 coding DNA: TGCGCCAGCAGCTTGGGGGGCTTCCAGGGGACTGAAGCTTTCTTT. It codes for CASSLGGFQGTEAFF.

The chain combines TRBV24-1 with TRBJ2-3; D is perhaps TRBD1 or TRBD2 (5 bases each). The CDR3 extends over 14 amino acids. Trimming removed 4 bases from V and 5 bases from J, with 12 bases in between. Germline V lookup: CDR1 KGHDR, CDR2 SFDVKD. The CDR3 DNA reads TGTGCCACCAGTGAAACCAATGGGGGAGATACGCAGTATTTT. Protein: CATSETNGGDTQYF.

The genes are TRBV6-2 or TRBV6-3 and TRBJ1-6; 9 nucleotides match TRBD1. This CDR3 has 16 residues. Germline V CDR1 and CDR2: MNHEY, SVGEGT. After removal of 7 bases from V and 6 bases from J, the junction contained 10 bases not matched to a gene. CDR3 DNA sequence: TGTGCCAGCACTACGGACAGGGGAAGGTTTAATTCACCCCTCCACTTT. Amino acid sequence: CASTTDRGRFNSPLHF.

The chain employs TRBV7-3 and TRBJ2-5, with D maybe TRBD1 (6 bases). The V gene lost 1 base and the J gene lost 5 bases, with 8 bases spanning the gap. Per germline, CDR1 SGHTA and CDR2 FQGTGA. The CDR3 is 13 amino acids. This CDR3 reads CASSLNRAETQYF. The CDR3 coding sequence is TGTGCCAGCAGCTTAAACAGGGCGGAGACCCAGTACTTC.

This clonotype came up many times. The chain joins TRBV5-1 to TRBJ2-1; 7 nucleotides agree with TRBD2. CDR3 size: 12 residues. Germline lookup yields CDR1 SGHRS and CDR2 YFSETQ. Trimming took 3 bases from V and 9 from J; bases not matched to a gene: 3. DNA of the CDR3: TGCGCCAGCAGCTGGGGAGGGAGTGAGCAGTTCTTC. This sequence encodes CASSWGGSEQFF.

The genes are TRBV28 and TRBJ2-2; perhaps D is TRBD1 or TRBD2 (5 bases each). CDR3 size: 18 residues. Trimming took 4 bases from V and 1 from J, leaving 19 bases between them. Germline assignment: CDR1 MDHEN and CDR2 SYDVKM. CDR3 sequence (DNA): TGTGCCAGCAGTTCTGAAGGGGAGTTCGCGGGGAACACCGGGGAGCTGTTTTTT. This codes for CASSSEGEFAGNTGELFF.

The chain uses TRBV20-1 and TRBJ2-7, with D possibly TRBD2 on 5 matching bases. Looked up from germline, CDR1 is DFQATT and CDR2 is SNEGSKA (reference sequence). This CDR3 region has 15 residues. V lost 0 bases, J lost 2 bases, and 14 bases lay in between. The CDR3 nucleotides are TGCAGTGCTAGAGATTATCGGGAACCCACCTACGAGCAGTACGTC. Protein: CSARDYREPTYEQYV.

A few counts support this clonotype. The V call is TRBV4-1, the J call TRBJ2-7; 9 positions match TRBD1. V was pared by 4 bases and J by 4 bases, with 8 bases of the junction left unmatched. Germline CDR1 MGHRA, CDR2 YSYEKL. The CDR3 spans 15 residues. CDR3 nucleotide sequence: TGCGCCAGCAGCCTCCTGGTTGGACAGGGGTACGAGCAGTACTTC. This gives the protein CASSLLVGQGYEQYF.

The chain employs TRBV6-5 and TRBJ1-1; 8 bases align to TRBD1. V was clipped by 6 bases and J by 8 bases; unmatched bases: 11. The CDR3 has 14 amino acids. Germline lookup yields CDR1 MNHEY and CDR2 SVGAGI. The CDR3 spells CASRPGQGGVEAFF. As DNA, the CDR3 is TGTGCCAGCAGACCCGGACAGGGTGGGGTAGAAGCTTTCTTT.

The chain carries TRBV7-9 and TRBJ1-2, with D maybe TRBD1 (5 bases). Germline V gives CDR1 SEHNR, CDR2 FQNEAQ (reference sequence). The V end lost 5 bases, the J end lost 6 bases, and 22 bases lay between the germline ends. This CDR3 has 16 amino acids. The CDR3 spells CASSLPGGIGRNGYTF. CDR3 DNA sequence: TGTGCCAGCAGCCTCCCCGGGGGGATCGGGAGGAATGGCTACACCTTC.

This clonotype was found a few times. The chain has TRBV9 and TRBJ1-2, with D maybe TRBD1 (5 bases). Trimming stripped 1 base from V and 5 bases from J, with 12 bases between. The CDR3 consists of 14 residues. Germline CDR1 SGDLS, CDR2 YYNGEE. The DNA for the CDR3 is TGTGCCAGCAGCGTATCTGGGGGAGCGTATGGCTACACCTTC. It yields the protein CASSVSGGAYGYTF. The full variable domain, completed using reference TRBV9 and TRBJ1-2, is DSGVTQTPKHLITATGQRVTLRCSPRSGDLSVYWYQQSLDQGLQFLIQYYNGEERAKGNILERFSAQQFPDLHSELNLSSLELGDSALYFCASSVSGGAYGYTFGSGTRLTVV.

This chain uses TRBV12-3 or TRBV12-4 with TRBJ1-1, with TRBD1 matching over 7 bases. V dropped 5 bases and J dropped 4; count of bases not matched to a gene: 7. This CDR3 has 14 residues. The CDR3 loop reads CASSLETGPTEAFF. The CDR3 nucleotides read TGTGCCAGCAGTCTAGAGACAGGGCCCACTGAAGCTTTCTTT.

There are a few counts of this clonotype. The J gene is TRBJ2-7, the V gene TRBV2, with D tentatively TRBD1 (5 bases). CDR1 and CDR2 from the germline V gene are SNHLY and FYNNEI. The CDR3 length is 13 residues. V was cut by 10 bases and J by 1 base, with 14 bases left in between. DNA for the CDR3: TGTGCCACCACAGGCGCTAGATCCTACGAGCAGTACGTC. This sequence encodes CATTGARSYEQYV.

The rearrangement joins TRBV7-2 to TRBJ2-1; D is possibly TRBD1 or TRBD2 (5 bases each). CDR1 SGHTA and CDR2 FQGNSA come from the germline V gene. This CDR3 region has 17 residues. V lost 0 bases to trimming and J lost 8 bases, with 20 bases between them. The CDR3 region is CASSLASFGGGGDEQFF. Here the CDR3 DNA reads TGTGCCAGCAGCTTAGCGTCCTTCGGAGGTGGGGGTGATGAGCAGTTCTTC.

This chain links TRBV29-1 with TRBJ2-1, with unresolved D. Germline loops: CDR1 SQVTM, CDR2 ANQGSEA. V was trimmed by 4 bases and J by 0 bases, leaving 10 bases between them. The CDR3 extends over 14 amino acids. The CDR3 coding sequence is TGCAGCGTTGTTCCCCTGAGCTCCTACAATGAGCAGTTCTTC. It codes for CSVVPLSSYNEQFF.

There are many counts of this clonotype. The chain uses TRBV20-1 and TRBJ2-5; 7 nucleotides agree with TRBD1. Germline lookup yields CDR1 DFQATT and CDR2 SNEGSKA (reference sequence). Losses at the gene ends were 6 bases for V and 5 bases for J; bases not matched to a gene: 6. This CDR3 region has 12 residues. CDR3 nucleotides: TGCAGTGCCCTGGGACAGATGGAGACCCAGTACTTC. Its protein is CSALGQMETQYF.

This chain connects TRBV3-1 to TRBJ2-2; the D gene is possibly TRBD1 (6 bases). CDR1 is LGHDT, CDR2 YNNKEL, per germline (reference sequence). Trimming stripped 4 bases from V and 1 base from J, with 10 bases between. CDR3 length: 15 amino acids. The CDR3, as DNA: TGTGCCAGCAGCCGCCTGGGACAGAACACCGGGGAGCTGTTTTTT. Protein: CASSRLGQNTGELFF.

The CDR3, as DNA: TGTGCCAGCAGCTCCTACCCCGGGACTAGCGAGGACGAGGTGTTCTTC. Translating gives CASSSYPGTSEDEVFF. The J gene is TRBJ2-1, the V gene TRBV7-2, with TRBD2 matching over 10 bases. V shed 4 bases and J 15 bases; nucleotides not matched to a gene: 18. The CDR3 consists of 16 residues. Germline CDR1 and CDR2: SGHTA and FQGNSA.